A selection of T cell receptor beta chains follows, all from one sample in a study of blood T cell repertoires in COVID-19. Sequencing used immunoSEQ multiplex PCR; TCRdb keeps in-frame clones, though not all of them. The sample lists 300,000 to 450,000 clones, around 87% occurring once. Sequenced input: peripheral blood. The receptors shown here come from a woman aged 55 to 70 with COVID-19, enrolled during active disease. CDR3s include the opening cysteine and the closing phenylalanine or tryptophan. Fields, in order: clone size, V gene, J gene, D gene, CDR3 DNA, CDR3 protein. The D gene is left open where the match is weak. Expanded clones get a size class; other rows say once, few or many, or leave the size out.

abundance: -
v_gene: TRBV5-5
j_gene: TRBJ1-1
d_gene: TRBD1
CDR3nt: TGTGCCAGCAGCAAGGGACAGTGGCCTGAAGCTTTCTTT
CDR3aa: CASSKGQWPEAFF

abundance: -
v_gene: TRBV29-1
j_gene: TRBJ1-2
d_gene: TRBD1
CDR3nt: TGCAGCGTTGCCGGGACAGACTATGGCTACACCTTC
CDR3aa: CSVAGTDYGYTF

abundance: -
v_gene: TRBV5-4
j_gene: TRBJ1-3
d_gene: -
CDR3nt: TGTGCCAGCAGCTCAGAGAACAGGGCTGGTGGAAACACCATATATTTT
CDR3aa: CASSSENRAGGNTIYF

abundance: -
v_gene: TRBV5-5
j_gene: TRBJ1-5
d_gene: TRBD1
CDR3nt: TGTGCCAGCAGCTTGACGGGGACAGGACATAGCAATCAGCCCCAGCATTTT
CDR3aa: CASSLTGTGHSNQPQHF

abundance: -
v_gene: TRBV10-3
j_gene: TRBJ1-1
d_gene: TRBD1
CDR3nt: TGTGCCATCAGTGCGTTAGGACAGGGGAACACTGAAGCTTTCTTT
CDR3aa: CAISALGQGNTEAFF

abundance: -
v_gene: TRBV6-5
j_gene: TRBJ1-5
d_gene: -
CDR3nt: TGTGCCAGCAGTTACAATTCAGGGTCGGGTCAGCCCCAGCATTTT
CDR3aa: CASSYNSGSGQPQHF

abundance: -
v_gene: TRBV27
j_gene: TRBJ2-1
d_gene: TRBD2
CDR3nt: TGTGCCAGTGAGCGGGGGGGCCCCTACAATGAGCAGTTCTTC
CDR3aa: CASERGGPYNEQFF

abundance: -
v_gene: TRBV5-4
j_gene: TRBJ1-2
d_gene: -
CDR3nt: TGTGCCAGCGATCGAGGGCCTGGCTATGGCTACACCTTC
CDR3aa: CASDRGPGYGYTF

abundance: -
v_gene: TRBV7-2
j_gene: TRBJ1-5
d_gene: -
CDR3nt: TGTGCCAGCAGTTTACAGGGAAATCAGCCCCAGCATTTT
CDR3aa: CASSLQGNQPQHF

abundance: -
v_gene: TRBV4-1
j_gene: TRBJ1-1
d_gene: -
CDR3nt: TGCGCCAGCAGCCAAACCACCGGGTTCAACACTGAAGCTTTCTTT
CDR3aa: CASSQTTGFNTEAFF

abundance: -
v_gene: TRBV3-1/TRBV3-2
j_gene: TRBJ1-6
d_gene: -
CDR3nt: TGTGCCAGCAGCCAAACAGGGTCTAATTCACCCCTCCACTTT
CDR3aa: CASSQTGSNSPLHF

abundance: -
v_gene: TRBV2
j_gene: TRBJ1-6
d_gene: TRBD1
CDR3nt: TGTGCCAGCAGTCAAACAGGGGATTATAATTCACCCCTCCACTTT
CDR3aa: CASSQTGDYNSPLHF

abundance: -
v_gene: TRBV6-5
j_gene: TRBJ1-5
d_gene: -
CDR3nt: TGTGCCAGCAGTTACAGGGGATTCAATCAGCCCCAGCATTTT
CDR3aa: CASSYRGFNQPQHF

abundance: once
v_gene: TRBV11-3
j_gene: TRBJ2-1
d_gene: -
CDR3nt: TGTGCCAGCAGCTTAGTAGGGAGGAATGAGCAGTTCTTC
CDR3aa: CASSLVGRNEQFF

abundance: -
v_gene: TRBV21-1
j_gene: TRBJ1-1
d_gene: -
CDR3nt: TGTGCCAGCAGCAAAGAAGGTGAGGCAGATGAAGCTTTCTTT
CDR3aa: CASSKEGEADEAFF

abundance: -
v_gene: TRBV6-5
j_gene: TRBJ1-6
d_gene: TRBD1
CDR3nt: TGTGCCAGCAGCGGGACAGGATACAATTCACCCCTCCACTTT
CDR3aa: CASSGTGYNSPLHF

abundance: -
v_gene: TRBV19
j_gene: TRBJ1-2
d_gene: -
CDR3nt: TGTGCCAGTCATATGACTCGCTCCCTCTACTATGGCTACACCTTC
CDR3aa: CASHMTRSLYYGYTF

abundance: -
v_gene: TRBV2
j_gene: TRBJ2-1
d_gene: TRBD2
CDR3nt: TGTGCCAGCAGTGAGCGGGCTAGCGGATACAATGAGCAGTTCTTC
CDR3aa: CASSERASGYNEQFF

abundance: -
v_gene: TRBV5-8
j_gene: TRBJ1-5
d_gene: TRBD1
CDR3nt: TGTGCCAGCAGAATTACAGGGGCGGAACCCCAGCATTTT
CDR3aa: CASRITGAEPQHF

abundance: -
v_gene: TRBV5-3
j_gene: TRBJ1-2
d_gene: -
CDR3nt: TGTGCCAGAAGCTGTGTCAAGGGGGTTGGCTACACCTTC
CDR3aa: CARSCVKGVGYTF

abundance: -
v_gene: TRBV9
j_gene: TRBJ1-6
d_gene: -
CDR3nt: TGTGCCAGCAGCGGAGGGGGGGCCCACGGTTATTCACCCCTCCACTTT
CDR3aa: CASSGGGAHGYSPLHF

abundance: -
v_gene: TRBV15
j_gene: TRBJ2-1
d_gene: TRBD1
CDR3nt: TGTGCCACCCTCTCCATCAGGACAGGGAACAATGAGCAGTTCTTC
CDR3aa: CATLSIRTGNNEQFF

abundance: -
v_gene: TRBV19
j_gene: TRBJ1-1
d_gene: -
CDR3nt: TGTGCCAGTACCCCTTGGGGGGGCGGGAACACTGAAGCTTTCTTT
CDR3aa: CASTPWGGGNTEAFF

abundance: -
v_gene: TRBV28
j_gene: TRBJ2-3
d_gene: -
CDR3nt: TGTGCCAGCAGCTTTAAATCCCCAGATACGCAGTATTTT
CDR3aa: CASSFKSPDTQYF

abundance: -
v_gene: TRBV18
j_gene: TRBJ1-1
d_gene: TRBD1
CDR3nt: TGTGCCAGCTCAAGGACAGGGAGGGGCGAAGCTTTCTTT
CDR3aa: CASSRTGRGEAFF

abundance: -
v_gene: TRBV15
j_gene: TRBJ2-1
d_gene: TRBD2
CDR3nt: TGTGCCACCAGCAGAGCGGCTAGCGGGGGGTCATACAATGAGCAGTTCTTC
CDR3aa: CATSRAASGGSYNEQFF

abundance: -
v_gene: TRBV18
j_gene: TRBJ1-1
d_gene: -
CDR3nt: TGTGCCAGCTCACCAGATCGAGACAGGTGGAACACTGAAGCTTTCTTT
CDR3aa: CASSPDRDRWNTEAFF

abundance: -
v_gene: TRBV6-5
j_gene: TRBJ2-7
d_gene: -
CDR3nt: TGTGCCAGCAGTTACTCTACAGATTTCTACGAGCAGTACTTC
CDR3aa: CASSYSTDFYEQYF

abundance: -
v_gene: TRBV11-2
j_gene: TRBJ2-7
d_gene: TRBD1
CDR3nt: TGTGCCAGCAGCTTTGGGACAGGAGACTACGAGCAGTACTTC
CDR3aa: CASSFGTGDYEQYF

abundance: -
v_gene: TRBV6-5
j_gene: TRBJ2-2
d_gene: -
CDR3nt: TGTGCCAGCAGGTGGAGGGGAGGAAACACCGGGGAGCTGTTTTTT
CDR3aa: CASRWRGGNTGELFF

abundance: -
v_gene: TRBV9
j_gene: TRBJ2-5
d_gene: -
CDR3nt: TGTGCCAGCAGCGGTGGGACTCCAACCCAGTACTTC
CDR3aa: CASSGGTPTQYF

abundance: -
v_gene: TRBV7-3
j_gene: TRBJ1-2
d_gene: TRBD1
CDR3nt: TGTGCCAGCAGCTTGACCGGGACAGGGAATGGCTACACCTTC
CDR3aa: CASSLTGTGNGYTF

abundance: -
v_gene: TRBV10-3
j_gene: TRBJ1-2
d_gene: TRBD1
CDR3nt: TGTGCCATCAGTGAGGCCGGACAGGGCAGTGGCTACACCTTC
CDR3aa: CAISEAGQGSGYTF

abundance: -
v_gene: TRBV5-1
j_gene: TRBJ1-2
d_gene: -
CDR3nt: TGCGCCAGCAGCCTGTTGAAGGAGGAAGGTGGCTACACCTTC
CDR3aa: CASSLLKEEGGYTF

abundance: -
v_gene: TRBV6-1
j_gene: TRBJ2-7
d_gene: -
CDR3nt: TGTGCCAGCAGTGATCAGGGGGGCTCCTACGAGCAGTACTTC
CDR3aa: CASSDQGGSYEQYF

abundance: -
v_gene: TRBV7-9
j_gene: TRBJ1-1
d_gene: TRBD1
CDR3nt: TGTGCCAGCAGCTTAGGGGACAGGGGAAACACTGAAGCTTTCTTT
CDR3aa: CASSLGDRGNTEAFF

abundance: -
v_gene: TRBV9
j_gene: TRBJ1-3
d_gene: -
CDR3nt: TGTGCCAGCAGACTTGGAGGAGGAAACACCATATATTTT
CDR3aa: CASRLGGGNTIYF

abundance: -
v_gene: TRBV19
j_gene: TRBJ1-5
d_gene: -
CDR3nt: TGTGCCAGTAGTATAGGACAGTCGCAGCTGGCCCAGCATTTT
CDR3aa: CASSIGQSQLAQHF

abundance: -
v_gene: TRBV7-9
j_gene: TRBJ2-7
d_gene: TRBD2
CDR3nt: TGTGCCAGCAGCTTAGAGAGTGGCGGGGGGGCCGAGCAGTACTTC
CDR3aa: CASSLESGGGAEQYF

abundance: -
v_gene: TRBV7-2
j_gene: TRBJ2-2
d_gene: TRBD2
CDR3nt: TGTGCCAGCAGCTTCGGGGGGGGTTTTTTCACCGGGGAGCTGTTTTTT
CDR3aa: CASSFGGGFFTGELFF

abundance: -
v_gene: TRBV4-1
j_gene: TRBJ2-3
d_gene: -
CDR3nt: TGCGCCAGCAGCCAAGAAGCCCTAGCAGTCACAGATACGCAGTATTTT
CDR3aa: CASSQEALAVTDTQYF

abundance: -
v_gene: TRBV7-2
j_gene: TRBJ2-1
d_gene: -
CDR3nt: TGTGCCAGCAGCTTCGGTCAGGGACAATCCAATGAGCAGTTCTTC
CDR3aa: CASSFGQGQSNEQFF

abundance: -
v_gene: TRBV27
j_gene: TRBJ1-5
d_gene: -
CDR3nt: TGTGCCAGCAGTCTCGTTTTCGGGGGTCAGCCCCAGCATTTT
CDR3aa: CASSLVFGGQPQHF

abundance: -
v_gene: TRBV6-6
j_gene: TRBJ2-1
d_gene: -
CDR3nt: TGTGCCAGCAGACCCCTGACAGGCAATGAGCAGTTCTTC
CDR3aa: CASRPLTGNEQFF

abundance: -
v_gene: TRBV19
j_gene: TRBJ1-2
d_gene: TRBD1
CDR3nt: TGTGCCAGTAGTACCCAGATGACAGGGTTCTATGGCTACACCTTC
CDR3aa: CASSTQMTGFYGYTF

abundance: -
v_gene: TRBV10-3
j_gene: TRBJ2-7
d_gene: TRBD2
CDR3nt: TGTGCCATCAGTGGGCTAGCGGACCGCTACGAGCAGTACTTC
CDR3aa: CAISGLADRYEQYF

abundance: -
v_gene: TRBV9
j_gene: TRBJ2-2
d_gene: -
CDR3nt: TGTGCCAGCAGCCTCGGGGCGGGGGCCAACACCGGGGAGCTGTTTTTT
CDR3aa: CASSLGAGANTGELFF

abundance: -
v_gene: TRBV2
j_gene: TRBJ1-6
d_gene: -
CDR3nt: TGTGCCAGCAGTGAAGTGGCCAATTCACCCCTCCACTTT
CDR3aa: CASSEVANSPLHF

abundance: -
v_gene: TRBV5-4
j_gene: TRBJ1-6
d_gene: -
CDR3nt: TGTGCCAGCAGCTTGGACAGACCCCTCCACTTT
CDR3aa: CASSLDRPLHF

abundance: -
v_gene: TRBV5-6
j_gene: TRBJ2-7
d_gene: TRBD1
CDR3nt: TGTGCCAGCAGCTTGGTCCGGACAGGGATCTACGAGCAGTACTTC
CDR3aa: CASSLVRTGIYEQYF

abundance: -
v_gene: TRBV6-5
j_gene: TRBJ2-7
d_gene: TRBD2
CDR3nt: TGTGCCAGCGGACTAGGGGATTCCTACGAGCAGTACTTC
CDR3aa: CASGLGDSYEQYF

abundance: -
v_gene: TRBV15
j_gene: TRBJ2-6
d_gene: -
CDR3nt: TGTGCCACCAGCAGAAGGGGACAAAGAGGACAACTGAGCTCTGGGGCCAACGTCCTGACTTTC
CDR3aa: CATSRRGQRGQLSSGANVLTF